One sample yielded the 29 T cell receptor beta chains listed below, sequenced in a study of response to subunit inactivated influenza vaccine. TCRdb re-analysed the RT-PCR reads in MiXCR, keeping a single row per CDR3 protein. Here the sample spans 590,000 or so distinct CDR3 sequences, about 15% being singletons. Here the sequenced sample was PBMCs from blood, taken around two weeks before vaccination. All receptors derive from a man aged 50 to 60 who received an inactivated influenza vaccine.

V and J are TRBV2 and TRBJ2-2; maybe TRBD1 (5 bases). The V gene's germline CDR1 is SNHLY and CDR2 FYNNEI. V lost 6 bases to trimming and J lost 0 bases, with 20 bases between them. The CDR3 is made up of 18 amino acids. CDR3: CASRSRVTRAANTGELFF. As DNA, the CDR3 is TGTGCCAGCAGGAGCCGAGTAACCAGGGCCGCGAACACCGGGGAGCTGTTTTTT.

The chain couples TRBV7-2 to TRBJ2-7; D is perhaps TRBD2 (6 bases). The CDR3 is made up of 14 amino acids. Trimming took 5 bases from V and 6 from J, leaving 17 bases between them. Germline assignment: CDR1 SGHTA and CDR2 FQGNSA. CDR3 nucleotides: TGTGCCAGCAGCCCGGGACTGCCAGGTTCCGAGCAGTACTTC. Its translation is CASSPGLPGSEQYF.

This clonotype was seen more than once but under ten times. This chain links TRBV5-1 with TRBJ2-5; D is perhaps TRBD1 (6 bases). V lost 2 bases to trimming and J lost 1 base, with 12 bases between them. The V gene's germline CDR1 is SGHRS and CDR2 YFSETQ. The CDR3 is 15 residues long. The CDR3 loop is CASSLQDRSQETQYF. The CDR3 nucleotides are TGCGCCAGCAGCTTACAAGACAGGAGCCAAGAGACCCAGTACTTC.

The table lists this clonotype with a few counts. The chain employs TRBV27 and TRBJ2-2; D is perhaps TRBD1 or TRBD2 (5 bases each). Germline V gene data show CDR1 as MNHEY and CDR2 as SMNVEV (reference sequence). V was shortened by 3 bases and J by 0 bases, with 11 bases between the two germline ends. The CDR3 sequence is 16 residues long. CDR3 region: CASSFFGTANTGELFF. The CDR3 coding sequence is TGTGCCAGCAGTTTTTTTGGGACGGCGAACACCGGGGAGCTGTTTTTT.

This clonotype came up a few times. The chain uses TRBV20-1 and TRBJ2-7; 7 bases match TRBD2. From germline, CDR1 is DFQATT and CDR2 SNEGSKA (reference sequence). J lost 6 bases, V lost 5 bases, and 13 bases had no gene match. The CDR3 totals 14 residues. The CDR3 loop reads CSAHKSGTEGEQYF. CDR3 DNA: TGCAGTGCTCATAAAAGCGGGACTGAGGGCGAGCAGTACTTC.

The CDR3 nucleotides read TGCAGCGTTGATACGGGCCAAGAGACCCAGTACTTC. Its protein is CSVDTGQETQYF. J is TRBJ2-5 and V is TRBV29-1; D gene ambiguous. V lost 3 bases and J lost 1, with 6 bases in between. The CDR3 length is 12 residues. Germline assignment: CDR1 SQVTM and CDR2 ANQGSEA.

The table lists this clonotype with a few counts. The CDR3 loop is CASSRTARSTDTQYF. CDR3 nucleotides: TGTGCCAGCTCACGGACAGCCAGAAGCACAGATACGCAGTATTTT. The chain uses TRBV18 and TRBJ2-3, with D possibly TRBD1 on 6 matching bases. The CDR3 spans 15 residues. The germline CDR1 and CDR2 sequences are KGHSH and LQKENI. V shed 4 bases and J shed 0 bases, with 11 bases lying between them.

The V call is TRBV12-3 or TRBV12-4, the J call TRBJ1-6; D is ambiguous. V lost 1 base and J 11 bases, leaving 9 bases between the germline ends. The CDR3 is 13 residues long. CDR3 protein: CASSLVAETPLHF. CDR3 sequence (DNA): TGTGCCAGCAGTTTAGTTGCAGAAACACCCCTCCACTTT.

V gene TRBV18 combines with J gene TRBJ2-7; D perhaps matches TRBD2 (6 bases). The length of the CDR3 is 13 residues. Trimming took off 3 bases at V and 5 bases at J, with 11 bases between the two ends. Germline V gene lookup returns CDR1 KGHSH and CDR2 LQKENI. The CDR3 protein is CASSPPGTHEQYF. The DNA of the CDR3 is TGTGCCAGCTCACCTCCCGGGACTCACGAGCAGTACTTC.

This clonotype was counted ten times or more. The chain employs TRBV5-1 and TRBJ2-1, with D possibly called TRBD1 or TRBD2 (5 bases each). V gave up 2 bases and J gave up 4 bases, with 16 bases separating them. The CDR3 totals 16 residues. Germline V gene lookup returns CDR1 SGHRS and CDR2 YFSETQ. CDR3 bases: TGCGCCAGCAGCTTTTCAGGGCAGGGACGTTACAATGAGCAGTTCTTC. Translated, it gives CASSFSGQGRYNEQFF.

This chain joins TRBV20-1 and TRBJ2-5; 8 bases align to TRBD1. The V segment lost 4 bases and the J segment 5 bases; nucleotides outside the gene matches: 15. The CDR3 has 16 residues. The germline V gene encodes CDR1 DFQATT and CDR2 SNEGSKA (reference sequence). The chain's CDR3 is CSATGTGASAGETQYF. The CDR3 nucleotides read TGCAGTGCTACCGGGACAGGTGCATCGGCGGGGGAGACCCAGTACTTC.

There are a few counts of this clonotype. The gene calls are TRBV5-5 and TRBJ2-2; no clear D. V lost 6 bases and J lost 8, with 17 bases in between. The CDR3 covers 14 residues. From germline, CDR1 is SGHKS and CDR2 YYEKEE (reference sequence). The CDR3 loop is CASTSLVGPGELFF. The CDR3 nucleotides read TGTGCCAGCACCTCCCTCGTCGGACCTGGGGAGCTGTTTTTT.

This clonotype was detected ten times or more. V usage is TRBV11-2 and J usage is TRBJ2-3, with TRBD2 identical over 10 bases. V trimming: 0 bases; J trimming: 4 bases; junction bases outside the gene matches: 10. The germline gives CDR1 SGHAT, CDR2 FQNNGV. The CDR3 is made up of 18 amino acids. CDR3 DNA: TGTGCCAGCAGCTTAGATACCCTAGCGGGAGATAGCGCAGATACGCAGTATTTT. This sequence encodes CASSLDTLAGDSADTQYF.

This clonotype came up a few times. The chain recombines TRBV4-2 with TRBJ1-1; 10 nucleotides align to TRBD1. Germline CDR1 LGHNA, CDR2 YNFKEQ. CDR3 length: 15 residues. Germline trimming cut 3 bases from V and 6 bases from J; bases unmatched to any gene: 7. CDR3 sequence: CASSQETGGFAEAFF. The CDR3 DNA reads TGTGCCAGCAGCCAGGAGACAGGGGGCTTCGCTGAAGCTTTCTTT.

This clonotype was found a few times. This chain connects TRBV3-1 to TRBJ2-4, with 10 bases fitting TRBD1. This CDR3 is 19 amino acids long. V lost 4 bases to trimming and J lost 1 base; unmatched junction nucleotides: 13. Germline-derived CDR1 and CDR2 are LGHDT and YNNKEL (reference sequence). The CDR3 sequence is CASSPWTGGRTLAKNIQYF. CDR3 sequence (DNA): TGTGCCAGCAGCCCTTGGACAGGGGGAAGGACGTTGGCCAAAAACATTCAGTACTTC.

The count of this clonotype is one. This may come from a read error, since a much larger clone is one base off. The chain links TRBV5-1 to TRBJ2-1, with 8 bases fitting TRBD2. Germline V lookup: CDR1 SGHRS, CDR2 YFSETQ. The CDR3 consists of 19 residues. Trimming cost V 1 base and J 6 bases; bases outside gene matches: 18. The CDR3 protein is CASSLKYDSGISGINEQFF. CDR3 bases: TGCGCCAGCAGCTTGAAATATGACAGTGGAATTAGCGGGATCAATGAGCAGTTCTTC. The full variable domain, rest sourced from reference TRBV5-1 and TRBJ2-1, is KAGVTQTPRYLIKTRGQQVTLSCSPISGHRSVSWYQQTPGQGLQFLFEYFSETQRNKGNFPGRFSGRQFSNSRSEMNVSTLELGDSALYLCASSLKYDSGISGINEQFFGPGTRLTVL.

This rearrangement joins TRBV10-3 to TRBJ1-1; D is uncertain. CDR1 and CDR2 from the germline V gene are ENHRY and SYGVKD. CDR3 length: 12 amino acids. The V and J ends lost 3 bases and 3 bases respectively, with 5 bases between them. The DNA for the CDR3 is TGTGCCATCAGTGACTGGGACACTGAAGCTTTCTTT. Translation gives CAISDWDTEAFF.

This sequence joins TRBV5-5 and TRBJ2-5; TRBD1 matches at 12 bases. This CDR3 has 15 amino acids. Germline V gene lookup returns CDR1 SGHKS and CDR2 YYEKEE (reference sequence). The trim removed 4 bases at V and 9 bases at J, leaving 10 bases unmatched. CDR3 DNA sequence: TGTGCCAGCAGCGACGGGACAGGGGGCTCGTCCGCCCAGTACTTC. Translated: CASSDGTGGSSAQYF.

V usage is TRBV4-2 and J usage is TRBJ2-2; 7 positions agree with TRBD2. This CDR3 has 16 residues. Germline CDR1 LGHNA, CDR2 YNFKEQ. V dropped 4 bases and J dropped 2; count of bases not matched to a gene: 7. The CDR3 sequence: CASSPRLADNTGELFF. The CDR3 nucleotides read TGTGCCAGCAGCCCCCGACTAGCCGATAACACCGGGGAGCTGTTTTTT.

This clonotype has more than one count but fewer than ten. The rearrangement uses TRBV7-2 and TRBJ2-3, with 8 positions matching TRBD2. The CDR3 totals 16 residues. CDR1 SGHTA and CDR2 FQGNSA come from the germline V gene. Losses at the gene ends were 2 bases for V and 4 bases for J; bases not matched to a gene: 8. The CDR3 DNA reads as TGTGCCAGCAGCTTATCTCCGGGGGGGACGGCAGATACGCAGTATTTT. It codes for CASSLSPGGTADTQYF.

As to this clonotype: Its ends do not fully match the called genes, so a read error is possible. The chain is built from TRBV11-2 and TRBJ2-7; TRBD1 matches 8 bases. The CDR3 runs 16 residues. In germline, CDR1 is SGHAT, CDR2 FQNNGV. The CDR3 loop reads CASGFPRDRPTYEQYF. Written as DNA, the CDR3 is TGTGCCAGCGGCTTCCCACGGGACAGGCCAACCTACGAGCAGTACTTC.

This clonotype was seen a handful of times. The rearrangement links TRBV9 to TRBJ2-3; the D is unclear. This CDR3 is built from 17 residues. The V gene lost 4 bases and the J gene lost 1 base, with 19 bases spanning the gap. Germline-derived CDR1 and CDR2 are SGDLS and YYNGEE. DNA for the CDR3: TGTGCCAGCAGCCCAGGTTTGGCCGTCGCAGGCACAGATACGCAGTATTTT. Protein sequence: CASSPGLAVAGTDTQYF.

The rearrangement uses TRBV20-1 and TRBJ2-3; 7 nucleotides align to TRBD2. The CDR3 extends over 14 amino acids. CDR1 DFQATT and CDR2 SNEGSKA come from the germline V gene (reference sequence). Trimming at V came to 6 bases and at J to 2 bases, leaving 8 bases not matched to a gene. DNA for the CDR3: TGCAGTGCCCCGCGGGGGAGTGCCACAGATACGCAGTATTTT. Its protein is CSAPRGSATDTQYF.

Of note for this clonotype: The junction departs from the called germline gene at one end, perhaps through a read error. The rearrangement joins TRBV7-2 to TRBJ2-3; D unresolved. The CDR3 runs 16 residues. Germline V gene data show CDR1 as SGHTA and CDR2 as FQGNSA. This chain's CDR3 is CASSFSAWVGTDTQYF. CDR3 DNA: TGTGCCAGTAGCTTTTCCGCCTGGGTTGGCACAGATACGCAGTATTTT.

This CDR3 is CASSARALNEKLFF. The CDR3 DNA reads as TGTGCCAGCAGCGCCCGGGCCTTGAATGAAAAACTGTTTTTT. V and J are TRBV5-6 and TRBJ1-4; D gene uncertain. The CDR3 extends over 14 amino acids. Trimming shortened V by 4 bases and J by 5 bases, and 12 bases separated the two germline ends. CDR1 and CDR2 (germline): SGHDT, YYEEEE. The whole variable domain, remainder taken from reference TRBV5-6 and TRBJ1-4, is DAGVTQSPTHLIKTRGQQVTLRCSPKSGHDTVSWYQQALGQGPQFIFQYYEEEERQRGNFPDRFSGHQFPNYSSELNVNALLLGDSALYLCASSARALNEKLFFGSGTQLSVL.

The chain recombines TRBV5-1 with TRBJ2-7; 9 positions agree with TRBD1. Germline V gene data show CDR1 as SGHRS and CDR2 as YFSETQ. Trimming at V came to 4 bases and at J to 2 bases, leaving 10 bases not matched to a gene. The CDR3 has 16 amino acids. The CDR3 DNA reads TGCGCCAGCAGCCCCTTCCCGGGACAGGGAGCCTACGAGCAGTACTTC. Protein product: CASSPFPGQGAYEQYF.

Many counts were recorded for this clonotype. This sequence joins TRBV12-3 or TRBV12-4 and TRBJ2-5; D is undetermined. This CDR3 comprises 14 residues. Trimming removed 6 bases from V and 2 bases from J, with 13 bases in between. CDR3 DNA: TGTGCCAGCAGCTTGGGCCAGCTTCAAGAGACCCAGTACTTC. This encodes CASSLGQLQETQYF.

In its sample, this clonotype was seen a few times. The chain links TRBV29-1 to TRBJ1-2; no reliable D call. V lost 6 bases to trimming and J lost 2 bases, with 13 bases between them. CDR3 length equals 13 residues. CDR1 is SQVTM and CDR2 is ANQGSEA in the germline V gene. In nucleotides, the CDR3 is TGCAGCGTCGAGGGCGCGGTCAACTATGGCTACACCTTC. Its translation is CSVEGAVNYGYTF.

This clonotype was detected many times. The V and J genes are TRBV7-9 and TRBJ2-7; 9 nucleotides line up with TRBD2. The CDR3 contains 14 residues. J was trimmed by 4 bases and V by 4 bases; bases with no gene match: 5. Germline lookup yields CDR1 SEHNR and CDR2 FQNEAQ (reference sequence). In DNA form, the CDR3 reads TGTGCCAGCAGCTCTGGTAGCGGGAGTTACGAGCAGTACTTC. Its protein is CASSSGSGSYEQYF.